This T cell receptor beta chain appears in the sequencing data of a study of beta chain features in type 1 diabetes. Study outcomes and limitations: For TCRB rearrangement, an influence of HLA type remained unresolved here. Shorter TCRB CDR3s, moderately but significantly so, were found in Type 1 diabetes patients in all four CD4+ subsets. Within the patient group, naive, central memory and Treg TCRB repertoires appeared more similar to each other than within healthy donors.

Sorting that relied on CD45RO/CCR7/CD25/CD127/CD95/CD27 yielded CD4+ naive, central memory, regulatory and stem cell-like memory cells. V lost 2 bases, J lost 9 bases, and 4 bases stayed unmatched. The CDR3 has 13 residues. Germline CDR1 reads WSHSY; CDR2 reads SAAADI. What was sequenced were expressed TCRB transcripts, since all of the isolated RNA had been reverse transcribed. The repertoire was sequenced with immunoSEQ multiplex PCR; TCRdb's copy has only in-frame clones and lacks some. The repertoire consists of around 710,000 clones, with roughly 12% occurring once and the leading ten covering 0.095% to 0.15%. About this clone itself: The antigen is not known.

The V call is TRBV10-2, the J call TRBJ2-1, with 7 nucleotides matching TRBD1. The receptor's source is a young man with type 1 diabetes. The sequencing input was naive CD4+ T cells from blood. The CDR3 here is CASSEEGASEQFF. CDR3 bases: TGCGCCAGCAGTGAGGAGGGGGCCAGTGAGCAGTTCTTC.